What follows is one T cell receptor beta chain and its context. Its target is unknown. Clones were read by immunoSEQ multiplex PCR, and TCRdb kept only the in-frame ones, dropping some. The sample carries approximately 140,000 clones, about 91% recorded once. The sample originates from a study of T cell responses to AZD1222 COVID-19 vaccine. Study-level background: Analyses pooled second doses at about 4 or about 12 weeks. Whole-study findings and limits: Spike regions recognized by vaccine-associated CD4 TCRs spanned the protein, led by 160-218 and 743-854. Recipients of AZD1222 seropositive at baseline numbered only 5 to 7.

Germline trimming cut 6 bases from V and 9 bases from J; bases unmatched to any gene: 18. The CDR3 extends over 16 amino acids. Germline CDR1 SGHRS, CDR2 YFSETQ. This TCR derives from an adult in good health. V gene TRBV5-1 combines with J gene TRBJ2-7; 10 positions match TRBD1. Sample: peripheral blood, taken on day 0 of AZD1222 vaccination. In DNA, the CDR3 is TGCGCCAGCACCACAAACGCCGGGACAGGGGCAGGTTTGCAGTACTTC. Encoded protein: CASTTNAGTGAGLQYF.